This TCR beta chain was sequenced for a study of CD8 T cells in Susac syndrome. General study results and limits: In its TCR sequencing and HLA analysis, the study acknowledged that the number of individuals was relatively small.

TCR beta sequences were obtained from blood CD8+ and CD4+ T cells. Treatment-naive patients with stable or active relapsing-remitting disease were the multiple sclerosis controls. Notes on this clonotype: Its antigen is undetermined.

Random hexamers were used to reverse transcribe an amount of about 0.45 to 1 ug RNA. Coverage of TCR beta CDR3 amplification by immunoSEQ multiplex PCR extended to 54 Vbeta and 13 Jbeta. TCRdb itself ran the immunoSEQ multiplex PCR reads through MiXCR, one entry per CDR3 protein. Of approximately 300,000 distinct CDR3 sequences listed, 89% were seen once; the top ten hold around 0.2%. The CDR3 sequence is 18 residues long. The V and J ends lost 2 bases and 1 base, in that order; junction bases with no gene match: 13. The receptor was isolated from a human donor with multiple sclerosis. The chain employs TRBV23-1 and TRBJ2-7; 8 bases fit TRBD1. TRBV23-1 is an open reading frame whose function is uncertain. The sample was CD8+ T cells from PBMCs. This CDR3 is CASSQIRKIDRGSYEQYF. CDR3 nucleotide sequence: TGCGCCAGCAGTCAAATCCGAAAGATCGACAGGGGTTCCTACGAGCAGTACTTC.